The rows below give T cell receptor beta chains drawn from one sample of a study of cytomegalovirus exposure and HLA in healthy donors. Profiled with immunoSEQ multiplex PCR; TCRdb holds only in-frame clones, not every one. The sample shows 180,000 or so clones, around 76% of them seen only once. The source material was PBMCs. The receptors were gathered from a man aged 35 to 55 in good health and CMV-seronegative. Both conserved end residues are part of each CDR3. The D gene is left open where the match is weak. Clone size appears in some rows only: once, few, many, or a class for an expanded clone.

once - TRBJ2-5 TRBV7-2 CASSVAGAQTQYF TGTGCCAGCAGCGTGGCGGGGGCGCAGACCCAGTACTTC
- TRBD1 TRBJ1-2 TRBV30 CAWSVPGQPYGYTF TGTGCCTGGAGTGTACCGGGACAGCCCTATGGCTACACCTTC
- - TRBJ1-5 TRBV19 CASSIQGLDQPQHF TGTGCCAGTAGTATACAGGGGTTGGATCAGCCCCAGCATTTT
- TRBD1 TRBJ1-5 TRBV19 CASSTRQGNQPQHF TGTGCCAGTAGTACTCGACAGGGGAATCAGCCCCAGCATTTT
- TRBD2 TRBJ2-7 TRBV7-8 CASSFLGGGRGGEQYF TGTGCCAGCAGCTTCCTGGGGGGCGGGAGGGGAGGCGAGCAGTACTTC
- - TRBJ2-3 TRBV7-2 CASSPLALGGDTQYF TGTGCCAGCAGCCCACTAGCTTTGGGGGGAGATACGCAGTATTTT
- TRBD1 TRBJ2-1 TRBV7-9 CASYGTVDNEQFF TGTGCCTCCTACGGGACAGTTGACAATGAGCAGTTCTTC
- TRBD2 TRBJ2-7 TRBV19 CASSFGTSGDPYEQYF TGTGCCAGTAGTTTCGGGACTAGCGGAGACCCCTACGAGCAGTACTTC
- TRBD1 TRBJ1-2 TRBV19 CASKSQGGYGYTF TGTGCCAGTAAGAGCCAGGGGGGATATGGCTACACCTTC
- - TRBJ1-4 TRBV7-9 CASSLREKLFF TGTGCCAGCAGCTTGAGAGAAAAACTGTTTTTT
once TRBD1 TRBJ1-1 TRBV9 CASSVDKGGYGTEAFF TGTGCCAGCAGCGTAGATAAAGGGGGCTATGGCACTGAAGCTTTCTTT
- - TRBJ2-7 TRBV5-6 CASSRGKDKPPYEQYF TGTGCCAGCAGCCGCGGCAAGGACAAGCCACCCTACGAGCAGTACTTC
few TRBD1 TRBJ2-5 TRBV7-8 CASSPGTGLETQYF TGTGCCAGCAGCCCCGGGACAGGACTAGAGACCCAGTACTTC
- - TRBJ1-1 TRBV6-5 CASSHHRRKNTEAFF TGTGCCAGCAGTCATCACAGGCGCAAGAACACTGAAGCTTTCTTT
once - TRBJ1-1 TRBV4-3 CASSHVGARNTEAFF TGCGCCAGCAGCCATGTGGGGGCGCGGAACACTGAAGCTTTCTTT
- TRBD1 TRBJ2-5 TRBV7-6 CASSLAWTGEETQYF TGTGCCAGCAGCTTAGCGTGGACAGGAGAAGAGACCCAGTACTTC
- TRBD1 TRBJ1-2 TRBV28 CASSLGPPQGASGYTF TGTGCCAGCAGTTTAGGCCCCCCACAGGGGGCGTCAGGCTACACCTTC
once TRBD1 TRBJ1-2 TRBV2 CASRGQGVLGYTF TGTGCCAGCAGAGGACAGGGAGTGCTTGGCTACACCTTC
- - TRBJ2-4 TRBV4-1 CASSHQPAGLHGPLAKNIQYF TGCGCCAGCAGCCACCAGCCCGCAGGGCTTCATGGTCCTTTAGCCAAAAACATTCAGTACTTC
- TRBD1 TRBJ2-3 TRBV10-1 CASTTSSRDRGRVGTDTQYF TGCGCCAGCACCACATCGTCCCGGGACAGGGGACGGGTGGGGACAGATACGCAGTATTTT
- TRBD2 TRBJ2-1 TRBV9 CASSVVPAGGHNEQFF TGTGCCAGCAGCGTAGTCCCAGCGGGAGGTCACAATGAGCAGTTCTTC
- TRBD1 TRBJ1-2 TRBV4-2 CASSHDRGLYGYTF TGTGCCAGCAGCCACGACAGGGGACTCTATGGCTACACCTTC
- TRBD2 TRBJ2-1 TRBV7-3 CASSPRTSNEQFF TGTGCCAGCAGCCCCCGGACTAGCAATGAGCAGTTCTTC
few - TRBJ2-3 TRBV2 CASQDTRTADTQYF TGTGCCAGCCAGGACACCAGGACCGCAGATACGCAGTATTTT
- TRBD2 TRBJ2-2 TRBV28 CASRPSGGANTGELFF TGTGCCAGCAGGCCTAGCGGGGGGGCTAACACCGGGGAGCTGTTTTTT
- - TRBJ2-3 TRBV7-2 CASSSTRGAPETDTQYF TGTGCCAGCAGCTCGACTCGGGGGGCACCGGAGACAGATACGCAGTATTTT
few - TRBJ1-6 TRBV5-1 CASSLEAPNSPLHF TGCGCCAGCAGCTTGGAAGCCCCTAATTCACCCCTCCACTTT
- TRBD2 TRBJ2-2 TRBV4-2 CASSPYSGGGTGELFF TGTGCCAGCAGCCCTTACAGCGGGGGGGGCACGGGGGAGCTGTTTTTT
- TRBD2 TRBJ2-3 TRBV28 CASSPWVAGRADTQYF TGTGCCAGCAGTCCCTGGGTGGCAGGGAGGGCAGATACGCAGTATTTT
- TRBD1 TRBJ2-7 TRBV19 CASSIRDRSYEQYF TGTGCCAGTAGTATAAGGGACAGGTCCTACGAGCAGTACTTC
few TRBD1 TRBJ2-7 TRBV9 CASSHRQGAGEQYF TGTGCCAGCAGCCATAGGCAGGGGGCTGGTGAGCAGTACTTC
- - TRBJ1-1 TRBV7-6 CASSLVSQSPGVRAEAFF TGTGCCAGCAGCTTAGTAAGTCAGTCGCCCGGGGTCCGGGCTGAAGCTTTCTTT
- - TRBJ1-1 TRBV19 CASRPYLNTEAFF TGTGCCAGTAGGCCCTACTTAAACACTGAAGCTTTCTTT
- - TRBJ1-1 TRBV30 CAWTATVNTEAFF TGTGCCTGGACCGCGACAGTTAACACTGAAGCTTTCTTT
- - TRBJ2-1 TRBV7-3 CASSFGAGVREQFF TGTGCCAGCAGCTTTGGAGCAGGGGTTCGTGAGCAGTTCTTC
- TRBD2 TRBJ2-2 TRBV19 CASTPIPTSGGGELFF TGTGCCAGCACACCAATCCCGACTAGCGGGGGCGGGGAGCTGTTTTTT
- - TRBJ2-2 TRBV7-3 CASSSRGNSNTGELFF TGTGCCAGCAGCTCAAGAGGGAACTCGAACACCGGGGAGCTGTTTTTT
- - TRBJ1-1 TRBV6-5 CASSSYTGNTEAFF TGTGCCAGCAGCTCCTATACAGGGAACACTGAAGCTTTCTTT
- TRBD1 TRBJ1-5 TRBV9 CASSEQGGSNQPQHF TGTGCCAGCAGCGAGCAGGGGGGTAGCAATCAGCCCCAGCATTTT
- - TRBJ2-2 TRBV7-2 CASSLGQNTGELFF TGTGCCAGCAGCTTAGGTCAGAACACCGGGGAGCTGTTTTTT
- - TRBJ1-2 TRBV6-1 CASSEQGYTF TGTGCCAGCAGTGAACAAGGCTACACCTTC
- - TRBJ1-2 TRBV5-1 CASSLEQNFHGYTF TGCGCCAGCAGCTTGGAACAGAATTTCCATGGCTACACCTTC
- TRBD1 TRBJ1-1 TRBV28 CASSLEGQYTEAFF TGTGCCAGCAGTCTAGAGGGACAGTACACTGAAGCTTTCTTT
- TRBD1 TRBJ2-5 TRBV18 CASSTDRGETQYF TGTGCCAGTTCAACGGACAGGGGAGAGACCCAGTACTTC
- - TRBJ1-1 TRBV7-3 CASSLGGVNTEAFF TGTGCCAGCAGCTTGGGCGGGGTGAACACTGAAGCTTTCTTT
- - TRBJ1-1 TRBV4-2 CASSLTGGGGTEAFF TGTGCCAGCAGCCTCACTGGTGGGGGGGGAACTGAAGCTTTCTTT
once TRBD1 TRBJ2-7 TRBV5-4 CASSVGGTVSYEQYF TGTGCCAGCAGCGTGGGTGGGACAGTTTCCTACGAGCAGTACTTC
- - TRBJ1-2 TRBV2 CASSEQSYGYTF TGTGCCAGCAGTGAACAGTCCTATGGCTACACCTTC
- TRBD1 TRBJ2-3 TRBV28 CASSSAGTGVPDTQYF TGTGCCAGCAGTTCGGCCGGGACAGGGGTTCCAGATACGCAGTATTTT
- - TRBJ1-5 TRBV7-8 CASSLFKEERHHF TGTGCCAGCAGCTTATTTAAGGAGGAGCGCCATCATTTT